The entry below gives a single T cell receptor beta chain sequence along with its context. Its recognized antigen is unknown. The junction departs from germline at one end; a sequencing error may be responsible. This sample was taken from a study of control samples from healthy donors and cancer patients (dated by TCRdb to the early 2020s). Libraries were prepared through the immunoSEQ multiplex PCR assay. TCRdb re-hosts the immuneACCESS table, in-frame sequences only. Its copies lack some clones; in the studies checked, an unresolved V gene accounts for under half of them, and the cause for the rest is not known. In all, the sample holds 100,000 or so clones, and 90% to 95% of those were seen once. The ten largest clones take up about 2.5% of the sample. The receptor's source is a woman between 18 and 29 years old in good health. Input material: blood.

The CDR3 sequence is CAIGDYEQYF. The DNA reads as follows: TGTGCCATCGGTGACTACGAGCAGTACTTC. This receptor chain uses TRBV10-3 and TRBJ2-7, with no D gene named confidently. CDR3 length: 10 amino acids, cysteine to phenylalanine. Solely the CDR3 DNA is kept, with 30 bases framed from the first base. The germline V gene provides CDR1 ENHRY and CDR2 SYGVKD.